The TCR beta chain under discussion was sequenced for a study of post-analysis software for immune sequencing data. V gave up 5 bases and J gave up 4 bases, with 8 bases separating them. From germline, CDR1 is SEHNR and CDR2 FQNEAQ (reference sequence). This CDR3 is built from 12 residues. Study-wide results and caveats: Five or six TRBV segments were more frequent in patients than controls; TRBV5-6, TRBV5-1 and TRBV20-1 belonged to this group.

A word on this clonotype: Its antigen is unidentified.

Included in the TCR beta cDNA libraries were unique molecular identifiers. TCRdb re-called the PCR reads through MiXCR, storing one row per CDR3 protein. The table includes roughly 870,000 distinct CDR3 sequences, approximately 53% detected once. Material for sequencing was blood. This rearrangement joins TRBV7-9 to TRBJ1-2; unclear D gene. The clonotype comes from a girl aged 5 to 17 with multiple sclerosis. Written as DNA, the CDR3 is TGTGCCAGCAGCACATGGGCCTATGGCTACACCTTC. Its protein product is CASSTWAYGYTF.